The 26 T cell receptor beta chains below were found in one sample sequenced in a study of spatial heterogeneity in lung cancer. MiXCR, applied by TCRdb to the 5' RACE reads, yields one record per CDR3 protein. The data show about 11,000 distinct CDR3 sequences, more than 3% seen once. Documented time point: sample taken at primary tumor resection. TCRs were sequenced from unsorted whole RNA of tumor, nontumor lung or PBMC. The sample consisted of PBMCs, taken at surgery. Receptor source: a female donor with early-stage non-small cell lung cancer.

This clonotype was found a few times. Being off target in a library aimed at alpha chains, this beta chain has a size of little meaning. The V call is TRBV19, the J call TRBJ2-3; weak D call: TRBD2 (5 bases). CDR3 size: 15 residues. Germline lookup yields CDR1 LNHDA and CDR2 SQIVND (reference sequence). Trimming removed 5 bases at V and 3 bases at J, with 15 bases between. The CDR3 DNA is TGTGCCAGTAGTGGAACCGGGGTGGAGACAGATACGCAGTATTTT. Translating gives CASSGTGVETDTQYF.

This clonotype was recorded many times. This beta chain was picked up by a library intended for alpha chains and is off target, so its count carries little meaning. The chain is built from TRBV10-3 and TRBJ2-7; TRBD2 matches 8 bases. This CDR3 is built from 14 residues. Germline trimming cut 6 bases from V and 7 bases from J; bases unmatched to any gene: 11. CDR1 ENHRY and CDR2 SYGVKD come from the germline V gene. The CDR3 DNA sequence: TGTGCCATCAGGGGGATAGCGGGACCGGGGGAGCAGTACTTC. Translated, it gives CAIRGIAGPGEQYF.

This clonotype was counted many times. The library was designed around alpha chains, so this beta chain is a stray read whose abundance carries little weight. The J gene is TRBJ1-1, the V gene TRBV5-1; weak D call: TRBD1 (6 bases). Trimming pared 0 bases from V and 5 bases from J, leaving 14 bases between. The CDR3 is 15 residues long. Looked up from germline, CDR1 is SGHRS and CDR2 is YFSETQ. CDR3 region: CASSLDWGAGTEAFF. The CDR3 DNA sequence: TGCGCCAGCAGCTTGGATTGGGGGGCCGGGACTGAAGCTTTCTTT.

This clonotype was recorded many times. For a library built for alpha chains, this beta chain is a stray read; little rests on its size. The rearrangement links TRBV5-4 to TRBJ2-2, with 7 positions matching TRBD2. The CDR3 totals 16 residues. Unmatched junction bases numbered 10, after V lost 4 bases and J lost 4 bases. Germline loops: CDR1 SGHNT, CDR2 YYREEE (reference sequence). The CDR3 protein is CASSPGGGDLTGELFF. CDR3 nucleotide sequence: TGTGCCAGCAGCCCAGGCGGGGGAGATCTCACCGGGGAGCTGTTTTTT.

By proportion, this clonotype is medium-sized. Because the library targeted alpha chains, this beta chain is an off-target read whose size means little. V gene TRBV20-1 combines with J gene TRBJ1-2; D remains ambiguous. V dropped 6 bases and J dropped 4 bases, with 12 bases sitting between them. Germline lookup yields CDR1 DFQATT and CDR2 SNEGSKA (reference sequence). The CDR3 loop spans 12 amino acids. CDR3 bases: TGCAGTGCCGCAAAGGGCTCCTATGGCTACACCTTC. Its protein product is CSAAKGSYGYTF.

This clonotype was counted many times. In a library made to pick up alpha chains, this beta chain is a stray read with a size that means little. CDR3 DNA sequence: TGTGCCAGCAGCTTAAGGGCCGGGGCAGGTGACAATGAGCAGTTCTTC. This encodes CASSLRAGAGDNEQFF. The chain uses TRBV7-3 and TRBJ2-1, with D perhaps being TRBD1 or TRBD2 (5 bases each). Germline V gene data show CDR1 as SGHTA and CDR2 as FQGTGA. The CDR3 has 16 residues. V was pared by 1 base and J by 5 bases, with 15 bases between. Full variable domain (rest looked up from reference TRBV7-3 and TRBJ2-1): GAGVSQTPSNKVTEKGKYVELRCDPISGHTALYWYRQSLGQGPEFLIYFQGTGAADDSGLPNDRFFAVRPEGSVSTLKIQRTERGDSAVYLCASSLRAGAGDNEQFFGPGTRLTVL.

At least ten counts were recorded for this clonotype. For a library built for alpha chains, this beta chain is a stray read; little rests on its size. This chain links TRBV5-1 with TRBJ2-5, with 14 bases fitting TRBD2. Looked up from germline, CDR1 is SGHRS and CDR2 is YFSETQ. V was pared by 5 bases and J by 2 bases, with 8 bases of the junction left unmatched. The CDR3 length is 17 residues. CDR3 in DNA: TGCGCCAGCAGTTCTGGAGGACTAGCGGGGGGACAAGAGACCCAGTACTTC. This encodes CASSSGGLAGGQETQYF.

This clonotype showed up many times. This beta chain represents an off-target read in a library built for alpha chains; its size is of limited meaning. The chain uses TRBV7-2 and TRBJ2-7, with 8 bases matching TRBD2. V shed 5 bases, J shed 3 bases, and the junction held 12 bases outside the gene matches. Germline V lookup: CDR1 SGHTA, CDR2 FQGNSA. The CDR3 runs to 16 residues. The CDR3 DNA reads TGTGCCAGCAGCGTTACCCAGACTAGCGTATTCTACGAGCAGTACTTC. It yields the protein CASSVTQTSVFYEQYF. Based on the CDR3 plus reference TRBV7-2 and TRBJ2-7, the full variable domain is GAGVSQSPSNKVTEKGKDVELRCDPISGHTALYWYRQSLGQGLEFLIYFQGNSAPDKSGLPSDRFSAERTGGSVSTLTIQRTQQEDSAVYLCASSVTQTSVFYEQYFGPGTRLTVT.

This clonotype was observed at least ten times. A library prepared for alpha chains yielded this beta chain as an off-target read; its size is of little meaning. For the CDR3, the DNA is TGTGCCAGCAGCCGAGGGACGGCCCTGGGGAGCACCGGGGAGCTGTTTTTT. This sequence encodes CASSRGTALGSTGELFF. The chain recombines TRBV3-1 with TRBJ2-2; D may correspond to TRBD1 or TRBD2 (5 bases each). Germline assignment: CDR1 LGHDT and CDR2 YNNKEL (reference sequence). The CDR3 has 17 amino acids. Trimming pared 4 bases from V and 4 bases from J, leaving 19 bases between.

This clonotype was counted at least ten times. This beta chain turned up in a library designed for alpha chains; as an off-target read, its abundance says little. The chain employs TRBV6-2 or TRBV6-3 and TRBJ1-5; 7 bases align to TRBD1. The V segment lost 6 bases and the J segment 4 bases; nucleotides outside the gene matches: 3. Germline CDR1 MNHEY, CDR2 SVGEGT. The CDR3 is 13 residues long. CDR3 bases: TGTGCCAGCAGGGACAGGAGGAATCAGCCCCAGCATTTT. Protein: CASRDRRNQPQHF.

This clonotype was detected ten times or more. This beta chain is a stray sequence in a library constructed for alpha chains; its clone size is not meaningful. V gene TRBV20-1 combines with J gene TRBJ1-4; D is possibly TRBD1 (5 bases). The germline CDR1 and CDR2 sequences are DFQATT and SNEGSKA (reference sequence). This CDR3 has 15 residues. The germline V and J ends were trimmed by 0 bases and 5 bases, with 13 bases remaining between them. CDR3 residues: CSARDPGQTNEKLFF. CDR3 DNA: TGCAGTGCTAGAGATCCAGGGCAGACGAATGAAAAACTGTTTTTT.

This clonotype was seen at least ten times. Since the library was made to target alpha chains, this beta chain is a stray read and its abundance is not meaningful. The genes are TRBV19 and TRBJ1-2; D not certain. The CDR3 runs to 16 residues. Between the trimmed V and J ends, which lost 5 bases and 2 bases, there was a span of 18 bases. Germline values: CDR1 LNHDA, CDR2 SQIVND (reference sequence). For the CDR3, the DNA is TGTGCCAGTAGTTCTCCGCCGATTCTGGCAAACTATGGCTACACCTTC. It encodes CASSSPPILANYGYTF.

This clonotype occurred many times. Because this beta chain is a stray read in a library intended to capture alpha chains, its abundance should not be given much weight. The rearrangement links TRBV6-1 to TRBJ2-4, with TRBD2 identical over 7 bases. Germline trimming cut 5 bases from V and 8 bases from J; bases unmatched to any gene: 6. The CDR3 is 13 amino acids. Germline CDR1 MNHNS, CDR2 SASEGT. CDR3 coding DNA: TGTGCCAGCAGTCGGGAGGCTCCGGACATTCAGTACTTC. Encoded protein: CASSREAPDIQYF.

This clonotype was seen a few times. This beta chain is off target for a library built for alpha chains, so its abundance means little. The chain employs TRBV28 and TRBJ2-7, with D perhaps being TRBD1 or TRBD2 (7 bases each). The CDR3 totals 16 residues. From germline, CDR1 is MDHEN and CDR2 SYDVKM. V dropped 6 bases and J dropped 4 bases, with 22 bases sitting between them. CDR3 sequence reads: CASSRQGGGSSYEQYF. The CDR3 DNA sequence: TGTGCCAGCAGCCGACAGGGAGGCGGGAGTAGTTACGAGCAGTACTTC.

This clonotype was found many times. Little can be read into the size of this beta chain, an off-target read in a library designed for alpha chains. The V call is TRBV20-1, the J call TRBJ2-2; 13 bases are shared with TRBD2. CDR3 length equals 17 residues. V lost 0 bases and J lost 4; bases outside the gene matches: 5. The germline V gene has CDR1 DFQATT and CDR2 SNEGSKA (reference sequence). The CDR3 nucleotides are TGCAGTGCTAGAGATGGACTAGCGGGAGCCGGCACCGGGGAGCTGTTTTTT. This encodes CSARDGLAGAGTGELFF.

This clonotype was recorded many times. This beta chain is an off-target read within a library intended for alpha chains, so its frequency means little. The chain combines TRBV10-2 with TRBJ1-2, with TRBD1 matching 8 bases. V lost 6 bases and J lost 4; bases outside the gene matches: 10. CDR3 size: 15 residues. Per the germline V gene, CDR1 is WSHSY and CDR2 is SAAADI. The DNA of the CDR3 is TGCGCCAGCAGGAAAGACAGGGGAGAGAGCTATGGCTACACCTTC. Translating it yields CASRKDRGESYGYTF.

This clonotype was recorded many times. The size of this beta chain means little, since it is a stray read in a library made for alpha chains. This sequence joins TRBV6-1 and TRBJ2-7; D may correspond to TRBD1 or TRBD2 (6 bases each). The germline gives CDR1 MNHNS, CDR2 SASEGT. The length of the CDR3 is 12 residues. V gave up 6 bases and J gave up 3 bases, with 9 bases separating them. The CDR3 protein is CASRQGGYEQYF. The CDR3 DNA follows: TGTGCCAGCAGACAGGGAGGCTACGAGCAGTACTTC.

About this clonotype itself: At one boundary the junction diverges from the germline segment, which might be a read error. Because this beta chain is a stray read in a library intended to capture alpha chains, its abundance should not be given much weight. CDR3 in DNA: TGTGCCAGCAGTCACTCCAGGGGGACCCTCTTTCTCACAGATACGCAGTATTTT. Residues: CASSHSRGTLFLTDTQYF. The rearrangement joins TRBV6-2 or TRBV6-3 to TRBJ2-3; 7 bases are a match to TRBD1. CDR3 length equals 18 residues. Germline V gene lookup returns CDR1 MNHEY and CDR2 SVGEGT.

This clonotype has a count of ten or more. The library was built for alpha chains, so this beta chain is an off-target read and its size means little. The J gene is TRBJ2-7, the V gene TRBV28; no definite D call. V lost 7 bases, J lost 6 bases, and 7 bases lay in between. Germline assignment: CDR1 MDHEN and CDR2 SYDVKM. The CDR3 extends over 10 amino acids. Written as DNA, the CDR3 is TGTGCCAGCACCAGCCCCGAGCAGTACTTC. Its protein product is CASTSPEQYF. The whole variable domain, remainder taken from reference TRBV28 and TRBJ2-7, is DVKVTQSSRYLVKRTGEKVFLECVQDMDHENMFWYRQDPGLGLRLIYFSYDVKMKEKGDIPEGYSVSREKKERFSLILESASTNQTSMYLCASTSPEQYFGPGTRLTVT.

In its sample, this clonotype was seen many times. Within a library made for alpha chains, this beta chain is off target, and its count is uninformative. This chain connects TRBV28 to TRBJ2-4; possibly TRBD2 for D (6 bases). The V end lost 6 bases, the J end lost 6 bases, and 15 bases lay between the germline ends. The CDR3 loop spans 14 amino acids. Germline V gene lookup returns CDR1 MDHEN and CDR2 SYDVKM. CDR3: CASSSLGTANIQYF. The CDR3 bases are TGTGCCAGCAGCTCGCTTGGGACTGCAAACATTCAGTACTTC.

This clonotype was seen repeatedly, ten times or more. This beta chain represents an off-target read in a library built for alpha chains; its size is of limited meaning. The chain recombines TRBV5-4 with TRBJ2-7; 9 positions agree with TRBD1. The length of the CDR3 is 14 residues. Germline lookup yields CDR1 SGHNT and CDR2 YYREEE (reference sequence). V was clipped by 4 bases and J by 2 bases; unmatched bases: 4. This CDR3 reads CASSTDRGTYEQYF. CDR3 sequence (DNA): TGTGCCAGCAGCACCGACAGGGGGACCTACGAGCAGTACTTC.

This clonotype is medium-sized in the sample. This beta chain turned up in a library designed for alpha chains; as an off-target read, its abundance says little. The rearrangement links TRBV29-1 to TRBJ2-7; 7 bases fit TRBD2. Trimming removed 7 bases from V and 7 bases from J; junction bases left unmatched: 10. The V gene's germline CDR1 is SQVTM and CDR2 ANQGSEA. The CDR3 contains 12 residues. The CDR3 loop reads CSGGGPGGEQYF. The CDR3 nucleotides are TGCAGCGGGGGAGGGCCTGGGGGAGAGCAGTACTTC.

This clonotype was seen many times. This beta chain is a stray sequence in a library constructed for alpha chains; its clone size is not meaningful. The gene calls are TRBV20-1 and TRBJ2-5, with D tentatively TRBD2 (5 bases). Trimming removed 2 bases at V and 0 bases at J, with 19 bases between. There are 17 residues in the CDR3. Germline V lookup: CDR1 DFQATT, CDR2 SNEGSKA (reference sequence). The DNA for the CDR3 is TGCAGTGCTAGATACAGCGGACTCAGCAGGTACCAAGAGACCCAGTACTTC. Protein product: CSARYSGLSRYQETQYF.

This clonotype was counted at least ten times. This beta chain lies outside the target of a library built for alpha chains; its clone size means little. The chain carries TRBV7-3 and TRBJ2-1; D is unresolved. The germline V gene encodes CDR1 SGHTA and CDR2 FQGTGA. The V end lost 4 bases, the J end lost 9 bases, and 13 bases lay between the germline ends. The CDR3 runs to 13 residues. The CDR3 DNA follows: TGTGCCAGCAGCTCCACGAATACAGCTGAGCAGTTCTTC. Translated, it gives CASSSTNTAEQFF.

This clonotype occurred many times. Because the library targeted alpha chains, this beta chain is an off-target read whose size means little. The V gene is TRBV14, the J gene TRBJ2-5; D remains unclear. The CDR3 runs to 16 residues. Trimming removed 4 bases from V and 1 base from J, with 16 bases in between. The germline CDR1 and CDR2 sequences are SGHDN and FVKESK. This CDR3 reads CASSRFGGASQETQYF. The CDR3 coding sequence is TGTGCCAGCAGCCGATTTGGCGGCGCAAGCCAAGAGACCCAGTACTTC. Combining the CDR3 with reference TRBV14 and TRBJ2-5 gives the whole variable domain EAGVTQFPSHSVIEKGQTVTLRCDPISGHDNLYWYRRVMGKEIKFLLHFVKESKQDESGMPNNRFLAERTGGTYSTLKVQPAELEDSGVYFCASSRFGGASQETQYFGPGTRLLVL.

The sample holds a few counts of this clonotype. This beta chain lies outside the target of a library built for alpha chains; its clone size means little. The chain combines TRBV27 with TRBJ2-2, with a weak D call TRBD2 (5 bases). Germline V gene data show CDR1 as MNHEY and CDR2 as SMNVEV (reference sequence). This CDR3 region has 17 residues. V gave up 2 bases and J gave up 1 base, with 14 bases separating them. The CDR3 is CASSLIRLAENTGELFF. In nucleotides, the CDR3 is TGTGCCAGCAGTTTAATCCGTCTAGCCGAGAACACCGGGGAGCTGTTTTTT.